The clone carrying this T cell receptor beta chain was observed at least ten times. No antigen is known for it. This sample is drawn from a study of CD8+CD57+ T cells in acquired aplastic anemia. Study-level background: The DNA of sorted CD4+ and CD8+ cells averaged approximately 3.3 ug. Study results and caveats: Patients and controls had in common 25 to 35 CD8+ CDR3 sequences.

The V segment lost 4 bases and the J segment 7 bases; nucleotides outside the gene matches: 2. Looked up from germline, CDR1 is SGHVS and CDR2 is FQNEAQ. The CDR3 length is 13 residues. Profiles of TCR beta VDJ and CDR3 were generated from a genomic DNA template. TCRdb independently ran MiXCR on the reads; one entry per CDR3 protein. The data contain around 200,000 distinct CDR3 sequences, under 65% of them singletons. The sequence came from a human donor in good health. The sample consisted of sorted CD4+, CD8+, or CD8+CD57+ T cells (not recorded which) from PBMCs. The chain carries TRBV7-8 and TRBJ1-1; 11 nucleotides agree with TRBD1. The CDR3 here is CASSWTGGGEAFF. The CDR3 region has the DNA TGTGCCAGCAGCTGGACAGGGGGCGGTGAAGCTTTCTTT.